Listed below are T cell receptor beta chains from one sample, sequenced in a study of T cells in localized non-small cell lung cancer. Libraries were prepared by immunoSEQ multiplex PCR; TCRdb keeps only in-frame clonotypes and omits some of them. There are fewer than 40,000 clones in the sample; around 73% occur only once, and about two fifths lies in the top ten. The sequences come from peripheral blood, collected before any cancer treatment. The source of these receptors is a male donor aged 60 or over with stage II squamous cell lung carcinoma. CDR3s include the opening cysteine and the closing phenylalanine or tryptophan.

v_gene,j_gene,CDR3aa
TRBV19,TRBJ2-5,CASARPGTAKETQYF
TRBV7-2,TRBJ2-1,CASSLAGAGGLNEQFF
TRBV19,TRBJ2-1,CASSIGRYYNEQFF
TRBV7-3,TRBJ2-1,CASSPALAGGRNEQFF
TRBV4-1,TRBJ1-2,CASSQVLRHRGVSGYTF
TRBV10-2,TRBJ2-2,CASRAGANTGELFF
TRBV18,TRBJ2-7,CASSLGQQSSYEQYF
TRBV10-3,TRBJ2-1,CAIAGTPDNEQFF
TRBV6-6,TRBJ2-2,CASSYPGQGSGELFF
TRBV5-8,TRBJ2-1,CASSKIRDEQFF
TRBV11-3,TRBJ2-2,CASSLAGAGTGELFF
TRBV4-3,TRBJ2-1,CASSQMSGDRGPYNEQFF
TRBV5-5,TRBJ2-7,CASRSGTGDNEQYF
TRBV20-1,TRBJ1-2,CSAVYRGYTF
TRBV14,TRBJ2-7,CASSQVLAGGLEQYF
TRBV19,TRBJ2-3,CASSRQGATDTQYF
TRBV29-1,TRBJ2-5,CSVGLGGETQYF
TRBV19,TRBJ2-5,CASKEGSSGRTNTQYF
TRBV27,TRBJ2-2,CASSLGTSSAGELFF
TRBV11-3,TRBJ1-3,CASSLDRGSGNTIYF
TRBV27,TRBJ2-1,CASSAGLVPEQFF
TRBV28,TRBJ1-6,CASLAAQDSPLHF
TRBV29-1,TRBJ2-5,CSVGRGRGQETQYF
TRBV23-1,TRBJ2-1,CASSQSPTRRYNEQFF
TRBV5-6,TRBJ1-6,CASSSMTGSKSPLHF
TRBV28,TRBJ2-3,CASSFIGRGTDTQYF
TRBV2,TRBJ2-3,CASRGGRGGVTDTQYF
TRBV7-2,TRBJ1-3,CASSLNPQGTGNTIYF
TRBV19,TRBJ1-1,CASSGPRQAFF
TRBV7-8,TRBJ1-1,CASLLDRSTEAFF
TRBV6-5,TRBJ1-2,CASSYTGPEGGYTF
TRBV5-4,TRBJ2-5,CASSLTAWAQETQYF
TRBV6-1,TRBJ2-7,CASSFGARASYEQYF
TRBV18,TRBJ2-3,CASSPPGQGLADTQYF
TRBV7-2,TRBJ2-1,CASGSSSYNEQFF
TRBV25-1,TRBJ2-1,CASSEYNEQFF
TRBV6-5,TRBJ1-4,CASSYSGGATNEKLFF
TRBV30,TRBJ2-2,CAWSARWGMGNTGELFF
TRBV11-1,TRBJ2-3,CASSPRTDSETDTQYF
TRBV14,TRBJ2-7,CASSPDRLGEQYF
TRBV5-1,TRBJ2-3,CASSTGTSTDTQYF
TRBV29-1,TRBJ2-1,CSAAPLAFANEQFF
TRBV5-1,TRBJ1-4,CASSLTGGNEKLFF
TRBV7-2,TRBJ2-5,CATKTGGGETQYF
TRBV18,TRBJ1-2,CASSPPTVANYGYTF
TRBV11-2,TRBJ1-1,CASSLGRGLNGAFF
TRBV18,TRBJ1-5,CASSTSAPGPQHF
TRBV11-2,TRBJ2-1,CASSPRTGSYNEQFF
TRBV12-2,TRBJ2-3,CASPHGGRAASGRRSTDTQYF
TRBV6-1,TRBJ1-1,CASSSRDRGATEAFF
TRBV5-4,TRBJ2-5,CASTLTSGGEETQYF
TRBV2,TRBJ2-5,CASSVTEETQYF
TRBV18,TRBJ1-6,CASSPIESDGNSPLHF